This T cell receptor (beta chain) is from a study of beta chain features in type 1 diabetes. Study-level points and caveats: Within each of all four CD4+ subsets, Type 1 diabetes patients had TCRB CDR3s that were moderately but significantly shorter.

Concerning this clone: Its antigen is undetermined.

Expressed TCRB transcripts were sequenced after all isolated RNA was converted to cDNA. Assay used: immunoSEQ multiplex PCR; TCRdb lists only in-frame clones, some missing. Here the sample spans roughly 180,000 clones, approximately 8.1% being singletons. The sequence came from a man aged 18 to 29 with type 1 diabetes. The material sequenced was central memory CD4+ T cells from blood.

The CDR3 DNA sequence: TGTGCCAGCAGTCGTAGACAGGGGAGGGACACTGAAGCTTTCTTT. Translating gives CASSRRQGRDTEAFF. The J gene is TRBJ1-1, the V gene TRBV2; 8 bases line up with TRBD1. Looked up from germline, CDR1 is SNHLY and CDR2 is FYNNEI. Germline trimming cut 5 bases from V and 3 bases from J; bases unmatched to any gene: 8. The CDR3 is 15 residues long.